The T cell receptor beta chain under discussion was sequenced for a study of blood T cell repertoires in COVID-19. Across the study: The samples span acute and convalescent COVID-19 from the United States, Italy and Spain. Sample material is recorded as cDNA or gDNA derived from T cells, B-cell-depleted T cells, or PBMCs.

This clone was counted between two and nine times. CDR3 length: 16 amino acids. J lost 3 bases, V lost 6 bases, and 12 bases had no gene match. The germline V gene encodes CDR1 LGHDT and CDR2 YNNKEL (reference sequence). In the authors' methods: Estimates of nucleated cell counts were drawn from the amplification of reference gene primers. This table comes from immunoSEQ multiplex PCR, and its TCRdb copy is limited to in-frame clones, with some not included. V and J calls and clone size are those listed in that table; D and trimming were worked out from the DNA. The sample carries 250,000 or so clones, around 86% recorded once.

This chain joins TRBV3-1 (or the pseudogene TRBV3-2) and TRBJ2-7; TRBD2 aligns across 9 bases. The sequencing input was peripheral blood. The clonotype was recovered from a man younger than 45 who had recovered from COVID-19. The CDR3 nucleotides read TGTGCCAGCAGGCAAACAACCGGGACTAGCTTCTACGAGCAGTACTTC. Its translation is CASRQTTGTSFYEQYF.